The rows below give T cell receptor beta chains drawn from one sample of a study of blood T cell repertoires in COVID-19. The data were produced by immunoSEQ multiplex PCR, yet TCRdb's version contains in-frame clones alone and is incomplete. Of around 400,000 clones in the sample, approximately 87% were seen once. Sequencing was performed on peripheral blood. The receptors were sampled from a woman aged 55-70 years with COVID-19, enrolled during active disease. CDR3s include the opening cysteine and the closing phenylalanine or tryptophan. A D gene is named only where the DNA matches it firmly. Expanded clones are given a class, and other clones once, few, many or no size at all.

abundance: NA
d_gene: TRBD1
v_gene: TRBV3-1/TRBV3-2
j_gene: TRBJ2-2
CDR3aa: CASSNRGLRFF
CDR3nt: TGTGCCAGCAGCAACAGGGGTTTAAGGTTTTTT

abundance: NA
d_gene: NA
v_gene: TRBV19
j_gene: TRBJ2-2
CDR3aa: CAAGGITGELFF
CDR3nt: TGTGCCGCCGGAGGGATAACCGGGGAGCTGTTTTTT

abundance: NA
d_gene: NA
v_gene: TRBV29-1
j_gene: TRBJ1-4
CDR3aa: CSVSVAGTNEKLFF
CDR3nt: TGCAGCGTTTCGGTGGCAGGGACTAATGAAAAACTGTTTTTT

abundance: NA
d_gene: TRBD1
v_gene: TRBV5-1
j_gene: TRBJ1-6
CDR3aa: CASSLDLQGAGSPLHF
CDR3nt: TGCGCCAGCAGCTTGGACTTACAGGGGGCCGGATCACCCCTCCACTTT

abundance: few
d_gene: TRBD1
v_gene: TRBV30
j_gene: TRBJ1-1
CDR3aa: CAFSRMQGVNTEAFF
CDR3nt: TGTGCCTTCTCACGGATGCAGGGGGTGAACACTGAAGCTTTCTTT

abundance: NA
d_gene: TRBD1
v_gene: TRBV6-1
j_gene: TRBJ1-5
CDR3aa: CASSEPYPLRQGDSNQPQHF
CDR3nt: TGTGCCAGCAGTGAACCCTATCCCCTAAGACAGGGCGATAGCAATCAGCCCCAGCATTTT

abundance: once
d_gene: NA
v_gene: TRBV12-3/TRBV12-4
j_gene: TRBJ2-7
CDR3aa: CASSFGTDEQYF
CDR3nt: TGTGCCAGCAGTTTTGGTACGGACGAGCAGTACTTC

abundance: NA
d_gene: TRBD2
v_gene: TRBV3-1/TRBV3-2
j_gene: TRBJ2-5
CDR3aa: CASSPVGLTAGPETQYF
CDR3nt: TGTGCCAGCAGCCCTGTAGGGTTGACAGCGGGGCCCGAGACCCAGTACTTC

abundance: NA
d_gene: NA
v_gene: TRBV5-1
j_gene: TRBJ1-6
CDR3aa: CASSAAGASPLHF
CDR3nt: TGCGCCAGCAGCGCTGCAGGGGCTTCACCCCTCCACTTT

abundance: NA
d_gene: TRBD1
v_gene: TRBV2
j_gene: TRBJ1-2
CDR3aa: CASSDKGRGNYGYTF
CDR3nt: TGTGCCAGCAGTGATAAGGGCAGGGGGAACTATGGCTACACCTTC

abundance: NA
d_gene: TRBD1
v_gene: TRBV30
j_gene: TRBJ1-1
CDR3aa: CAWAGGRNTEAFF
CDR3nt: TGTGCCTGGGCAGGGGGTCGAAACACTGAAGCTTTCTTT

abundance: NA
d_gene: TRBD1
v_gene: TRBV5-5
j_gene: TRBJ1-2
CDR3aa: CASSSPTGALYGYTF
CDR3nt: TGTGCCAGCAGCTCACCGACAGGGGCCCTCTATGGCTACACCTTC

abundance: NA
d_gene: NA
v_gene: TRBV18
j_gene: TRBJ1-4
CDR3aa: CASYSSGGEKLFF
CDR3nt: TGTGCCAGCTACTCTTCCGGGGGGGAAAAACTGTTTTTT

abundance: NA
d_gene: TRBD1
v_gene: TRBV3-1/TRBV3-2
j_gene: TRBJ2-5
CDR3aa: CASSPDRGWEETQYF
CDR3nt: TGTGCCAGCAGCCCGGACAGGGGTTGGGAAGAGACCCAGTACTTC

abundance: once
d_gene: NA
v_gene: TRBV5-1
j_gene: TRBJ2-5
CDR3aa: CASSTSLRVHETQYF
CDR3nt: TGCGCCAGCAGCACTTCCCTTCGGGTTCATGAGACCCAGTACTTC

abundance: NA
d_gene: TRBD1
v_gene: TRBV2
j_gene: TRBJ2-2
CDR3aa: CASSVDRVVPGELFF
CDR3nt: TGTGCCAGCAGTGTGGACAGGGTAGTACCCGGGGAGCTGTTTTTT

abundance: NA
d_gene: NA
v_gene: TRBV6-5
j_gene: TRBJ2-3
CDR3aa: CASRPTWGAGNTQYF
CDR3nt: TGTGCCAGCAGACCGACGTGGGGCGCAGGAAATACGCAGTATTTT

abundance: NA
d_gene: TRBD2
v_gene: TRBV28
j_gene: TRBJ2-1
CDR3aa: CASSRTSGGAGEQFF
CDR3nt: TGTGCCAGCAGCCGGACTAGCGGGGGGGCCGGTGAGCAGTTCTTC

abundance: few
d_gene: TRBD1
v_gene: TRBV6-1
j_gene: TRBJ1-5
CDR3aa: CASSRGQGGNQPQHF
CDR3nt: TGTGCCAGCAGTAGGGGACAGGGTGGAAATCAGCCCCAGCATTTT

abundance: NA
d_gene: TRBD1
v_gene: TRBV30
j_gene: TRBJ1-2
CDR3aa: CAWRQGAGDGYTF
CDR3nt: TGTGCCTGGAGACAGGGGGCCGGGGATGGCTACACCTTC

abundance: NA
d_gene: NA
v_gene: TRBV2
j_gene: TRBJ2-5
CDR3aa: CASSEARGQETQYF
CDR3nt: TGTGCCAGCAGTGAGGCCAGGGGCCAAGAGACCCAGTACTTC

abundance: NA
d_gene: TRBD2
v_gene: TRBV12-3/TRBV12-4
j_gene: TRBJ2-3
CDR3aa: CASSSGVSDTQYF
CDR3nt: TGTGCCAGCAGTAGCGGGGTGTCAGATACGCAGTATTTT

abundance: NA
d_gene: NA
v_gene: TRBV28
j_gene: TRBJ1-2
CDR3aa: CASSLVGFGYTF
CDR3nt: TGTGCCAGCAGTTTGGTCGGGTTTGGCTACACCTTC

abundance: once
d_gene: NA
v_gene: TRBV7-6
j_gene: TRBJ2-3
CDR3aa: CASSLGGGKTDTQYF
CDR3nt: TGTGCCAGCAGCTTAGGTGGGGGGAAAACAGATACGCAGTATTTT

abundance: NA
d_gene: NA
v_gene: TRBV2
j_gene: TRBJ2-2
CDR3aa: CASTILRNGELFF
CDR3nt: TGTGCCAGCACCATTCTGAGGAACGGGGAGCTGTTTTTT

abundance: NA
d_gene: NA
v_gene: TRBV19
j_gene: TRBJ1-2
CDR3aa: CASSIGLPPLNYGYTF
CDR3nt: TGTGCCAGTAGTATAGGTCTTCCCCCACTTAACTATGGCTACACCTTC

abundance: NA
d_gene: TRBD1
v_gene: TRBV2
j_gene: TRBJ1-1
CDR3aa: CASTGGLGMNTEAFF
CDR3nt: TGTGCCAGTACAGGGGGCCTCGGAATGAACACTGAAGCTTTCTTT

abundance: NA
d_gene: NA
v_gene: TRBV28
j_gene: TRBJ1-2
CDR3aa: CASSLQGENYGYTF
CDR3nt: TGTGCCAGCAGTTTACAGGGTGAAAACTATGGCTACACCTTC

abundance: NA
d_gene: TRBD1
v_gene: TRBV7-6
j_gene: TRBJ1-6
CDR3aa: CASSKDRAQGNSPLHF
CDR3nt: TGTGCCAGCAGCAAAGACAGGGCTCAGGGTAATTCACCCCTCCACTTT

abundance: NA
d_gene: NA
v_gene: TRBV11-3
j_gene: TRBJ2-1
CDR3aa: CASSPSPLTRNEQFF
CDR3nt: TGTGCCAGCAGCCCTAGCCCTCTAACAAGAAATGAGCAGTTCTTC

abundance: NA
d_gene: NA
v_gene: TRBV19
j_gene: TRBJ1-1
CDR3aa: CASSTLLNTEAFF
CDR3nt: TGTGCCAGTAGTACCCTTCTAAACACTGAAGCTTTCTTT

abundance: NA
d_gene: TRBD2
v_gene: TRBV5-1
j_gene: TRBJ2-1
CDR3aa: CASSQGLAGGSEQFF
CDR3nt: TGCGCCAGCAGCCAGGGACTAGCGGGGGGGAGTGAGCAGTTCTTC

abundance: NA
d_gene: TRBD1
v_gene: TRBV4-1
j_gene: TRBJ1-2
CDR3aa: CASSQGDRVYGYTF
CDR3nt: TGCGCCAGCAGCCAAGGGGACAGGGTTTATGGCTACACCTTC

abundance: NA
d_gene: NA
v_gene: TRBV12-3/TRBV12-4
j_gene: TRBJ1-2
CDR3aa: CASSPGLYGYTF
CDR3nt: TGTGCCAGCAGTCCAGGGTTATATGGCTACACCTTC

abundance: NA
d_gene: NA
v_gene: TRBV19
j_gene: TRBJ1-2
CDR3aa: CASSDAAGGRANYGYTF
CDR3nt: TGTGCCAGTTCTGACGCGGCCGGAGGGCGTGCGAACTATGGCTACACCTTC

abundance: NA
d_gene: TRBD1
v_gene: TRBV3-1/TRBV3-2
j_gene: TRBJ2-7
CDR3aa: CASSQVGTGSYEQYF
CDR3nt: TGTGCCAGCAGCCAAGTGGGGACAGGGTCTTACGAGCAGTACTTC

abundance: NA
d_gene: TRBD1
v_gene: TRBV6-6
j_gene: TRBJ1-1
CDR3aa: CASRPYRGEAFF
CDR3nt: TGTGCCAGCAGGCCTTACAGGGGTGAAGCTTTCTTT

abundance: NA
d_gene: NA
v_gene: TRBV5-1
j_gene: TRBJ1-5
CDR3aa: CASSPDSTNQPQHF
CDR3nt: TGCGCCAGCAGCCCTGACAGTACTAATCAGCCCCAGCATTTT

abundance: NA
d_gene: TRBD2
v_gene: TRBV2
j_gene: TRBJ2-3
CDR3aa: CASSAGTNTDTQYF
CDR3nt: TGTGCCAGCAGTGCCGGGACTAATACAGATACGCAGTATTTT

abundance: NA
d_gene: TRBD1
v_gene: TRBV19
j_gene: TRBJ1-4
CDR3aa: CASSPPDRGLWKLFF
CDR3nt: TGTGCCAGTAGCCCCCCGGACAGGGGGTTGTGGAAACTGTTTTTT

abundance: NA
d_gene: TRBD1
v_gene: TRBV6-5
j_gene: TRBJ1-6
CDR3aa: CASSKGQGNSPLHF
CDR3nt: TGTGCCAGCAGTAAGGGACAGGGGAATTCACCCCTCCACTTT